The 25 T cell receptor beta chains given below trace back to one sample, sequenced in a study of tumor-infiltrating lymphocytes in oesophageal squamous cell carcinoma. Each CDR3 protein gets one entry after TCRdb re-called the PCR reads with MiXCR. The sample lists some 9,900 distinct CDR3 sequences; approximately 59% were seen once. The sequenced material came from esophageal tumor tissue. The receptors come from a female donor with esophageal squamous cell carcinoma.

The chain combines TRBV7-3 with TRBJ1-1; perhaps TRBD1 as D (6 bases). This CDR3 contains 17 residues. Trimming stripped 4 bases from V and 3 bases from J, with 21 bases between. Germline V gene data show CDR1 as SGHTA and CDR2 as FQGTGA. CDR3 residues: CASSSKQGGWLDTEAFF. As DNA, the CDR3 is TGTGCCAGCAGCTCTAAACAGGGAGGTTGGTTGGACACTGAAGCTTTCTTT.

The V and J genes are TRBV7-3 and TRBJ2-7; unclear D gene. Germline V lookup: CDR1 SGHTA, CDR2 FQGTGA. Trimming took off 5 bases at V and 0 bases at J, with 11 bases between the two ends. The CDR3 runs to 14 residues. The CDR3 DNA reads TGTGCCAGCAGCCCCGGTTACCCCTCCTACGAGCAGTACTTC. Translation gives CASSPGYPSYEQYF.

This clonotype ranks as medium-sized. The chain is built from TRBV6-1 and TRBJ2-1; D not certain. Germline CDR1 MNHNS, CDR2 SASEGT. Trimming shortened V by 6 bases and J by 4 bases, and 13 bases separated the two germline ends. The CDR3 runs to 14 residues. The CDR3, as DNA: TGTGCCAGCAGAGAGATAGGGCGATACAATGAGCAGTTCTTC. Translated, it gives CASREIGRYNEQFF.

This chain joins TRBV7-6 and TRBJ2-7; 7 positions agree with TRBD1. V shed 7 bases and J 3 bases; nucleotides not matched to a gene: 6. This CDR3 has 13 amino acids. The germline CDR1 and CDR2 sequences are SGHVS and FNYEAQ. CDR3 residues: CASNKGAGYEQYF. CDR3 bases: TGTGCCAGCAATAAGGGGGCAGGCTACGAGCAGTACTTC.

This clonotype was recorded a few times. The V call is TRBV6-1, the J call TRBJ1-1; the match to TRBD1 covers 10 bases. This CDR3 has 14 residues. With 5 bases clipped from V and 5 bases from J, the junction kept 5 bases outside the gene matches. Germline-derived CDR1 and CDR2 are MNHNS and SASEGT. CDR3 sequence: CASSTDRGRTEAFF. CDR3 DNA sequence: TGTGCCAGCAGTACGGACAGGGGGAGGACTGAAGCTTTCTTT.

At least ten counts were recorded for this clonotype. Given a much more abundant clone one base away, this may be a read error. This rearrangement joins TRBV6-6 to TRBJ2-1; D is unclear. The end of the DNA is better explained by TRBJ2-7, so the J call may be wrong. This CDR3 has 16 residues. CDR1 is MNHNY and CDR2 is SVGAGI in the germline V gene (reference sequence). The CDR3 loop is CASSYSLPESYNEQYF. The CDR3 nucleotides read TGTGCCAGCAGTTACTCCTTGCCTGAATCCTACAATGAGCAGTACTTC.

Only a few counts were recorded for this clonotype. V and J are TRBV11-3 and TRBJ2-1; 8 nucleotides align to TRBD2. V was pared by 5 bases and J by 10 bases, with 7 bases of the junction left unmatched. Germline V gene sequence: CDR1 SGHNT, CDR2 YENEEA. The CDR3 spans 13 residues. CDR3 bases: TGTGCCAGCAGCCCCGGGGGGGCCAAGGAGCAGTTCTTC. It codes for CASSPGGAKEQFF.

This chain uses TRBV11-1 with TRBJ2-7, with no clear D. The J call is in doubt because the DNA end fits TRBJ2-5 better. The CDR3 contains 11 residues. Germline-derived CDR1 and CDR2 are SGHAT and FQDESV (reference sequence). CDR3: CACGLQETQYF. The CDR3 DNA reads TGTGCCTGTGGGCTCCAAGAGACCCAGTACTTC.

The CDR3 region is CASSLAGLADNEQYF. CDR3 DNA sequence: TGTGCCAGCAGCTTAGCAGGACTAGCGGACAATGAGCAGTACTTC. J is TRBJ2-5 and V is TRBV7-2, with 10 bases lining up with TRBD2. CDR1 and CDR2 from the germline V gene are SGHTA and FQGNSA. The length of the CDR3 is 15 residues. V lost 0 bases and J lost 11; bases outside the gene matches: 9.

This clonotype was counted between two and nine times. V usage is TRBV5-1 and J usage is TRBJ2-5; no definite D call. Germline lookup yields CDR1 SGHRS and CDR2 YFSETQ. The CDR3 is 15 amino acids. V gave up 1 base and J gave up 0 bases, with 10 bases separating them. CDR3 DNA: TGCGCCAGCAGCTTGTTCGGTATAAACCAAGAGACCCAGTACTTC. Its protein is CASSLFGINQETQYF.

For this clonotype: The junction differs from germline at one of its ends, possibly a read error. This chain links TRBV7-2 with TRBJ1-6, with 9 bases matching TRBD1. CDR1 and CDR2 from the germline V gene are SGHTA and FQGNSA. This CDR3 spans 15 amino acids. As DNA, the CDR3 is TGTGCCAGCAGCCCCCCGACAGGGGGGAATTCACCCCTCCACTTC. Amino acids: CASSPPTGGNSPLHF.

The chain carries TRBV30 and TRBJ2-4; D perhaps matches TRBD1 (5 bases). The length of the CDR3 is 14 residues. CDR1 is GTSNPN, CDR2 SVGIG, per germline (reference sequence). V lost 1 base and J 3 bases, leaving 10 bases between the germline ends. CDR3 nucleotides: TGTGCCTGGAGTGCCCAGGGTGGCAAAAACATTCAGTACTTC. As protein: CAWSAQGGKNIQYF.

J is TRBJ2-1 and V is TRBV7-3; the D gene is possibly TRBD1 (5 bases). Germline V gene data show CDR1 as SGHTA and CDR2 as FQGTGA. V was shortened by 4 bases and J by 2 bases, with 12 bases between the two germline ends. The CDR3 has 15 residues. The CDR3 bases are TGTGCCAGCAGCTCGACGCCAGGGACCTACAATGAGCAGTTCTTC. Translation gives CASSSTPGTYNEQFF.

V usage is TRBV7-9 and J usage is TRBJ2-3; no definite D call. The CDR3 has 12 amino acids. In germline, CDR1 is SEHNR, CDR2 FQNEAQ (reference sequence). Trimming took off 5 bases at V and 2 bases at J, with 5 bases between the two ends. CDR3 bases: TGTGCCAGCAGCATGTTCACAGATACGCAGTATTTT. This encodes CASSMFTDTQYF.

The chain combines TRBV7-9 with TRBJ2-2; the D gene is possibly TRBD1 (5 bases). The DNA end is more similar to TRBJ1-5, so the J call may be wrong. This CDR3 has 15 residues. CDR1 SEHNR and CDR2 FQNEAQ come from the germline V gene (reference sequence). CDR3 in amino acids: CASSLVPGLNQPQHF. CDR3 nucleotide sequence: TGTGCCAGCAGCTTAGTTCCAGGGCTCAATCAGCCCCAGCATTTT.

In this sample, this clonotype is medium-sized. The chain recombines TRBV10-2 with TRBJ1-5; D ambiguous. The length of the CDR3 is 13 residues. Trimming stripped 3 bases from V and 2 bases from J, with 5 bases between. From germline, CDR1 is WSHSY and CDR2 SAAADI. The CDR3 DNA is TGCGCCAGCAGTGATTGGGGCAATCAGCCCCAGCATTTT. Translation: CASSDWGNQPQHF.

This clonotype was recorded at least ten times. The rearrangement joins TRBV15 to TRBJ2-7; D not resolved. Germline CDR1 is LNHNV and CDR2 is YYDKDF (reference sequence). The germline V and J ends were trimmed by 3 bases and 2 bases, with 17 bases remaining between them. The CDR3 spans 16 residues. The CDR3 spells CATSSFFSDLPYEQYF. DNA of the CDR3: TGTGCCACCAGCAGTTTTTTCAGCGACTTACCCTACGAGCAGTACTTC. The full variable domain, completed using reference TRBV15 and TRBJ2-7, is DAMVIQNPRYQVTQFGKPVTLSCSQTLNHNVMYWYQQKSSQAPKLLFHYYDKDFNNEADTPDNFQSRRPNTSFCFLDIRSPGLGDTAMYLCATSSFFSDLPYEQYFGPGTRLTVT.

This chain links TRBV7-4 with TRBJ2-5; 12 positions agree with TRBD2. The J call may not be correct, given that the DNA end is closer to TRBJ2-3. The germline V gene encodes CDR1 SGHVT and CDR2 SQSDAQ. CDR3 length: 15 residues. CDR3 sequence reads: CASSPETSGSYTQYF. The CDR3 bases are TGTGCCAGCAGCCCCGAGACTAGCGGGAGTTATACGCAGTATTTT.

The rearrangement joins TRBV7-9 to TRBJ2-3; either TRBD1 or TRBD2 may supply D (6 bases each). The J call is uncertain, as TRBJ2-1 better fits the DNA end. The CDR3 runs to 14 residues. CDR1 is SEHNR, CDR2 FQNEAQ, per germline (reference sequence). The CDR3, as DNA: TGTGCCAGCAGATTTAGGGGGGATCACAATGAGCAGTTCTTC. This codes for CASRFRGDHNEQFF.

This chain connects TRBV7-2 to TRBJ2-7; the D is unclear. With 1 base removed from V and 5 bases from J, the gap between germline ends came to 9 bases. Germline CDR1 and CDR2: SGHTA and FQGNSA. The CDR3 spans 13 residues. In DNA form, the CDR3 reads TGTGCCAGCAGCTTAGGCAATTTCGACGAGCAGTACTTC. This encodes CASSLGNFDEQYF.

Note on this clonotype: The junction and the germline gene differ at one end; a read error may be behind it. The rearrangement links TRBV5-3 to TRBJ1-1, with D possibly being TRBD2 (6 bases). The better agreement between TRBJ2-3 and the DNA end casts doubt on the J call. TRBV5-3 is sorted into the ORF group, with uncertain function. This CDR3 is built from 13 residues. The CDR3 here is CASSGSSSDRQYF. The DNA of the CDR3 is TGTGCCAGCAGCGGGTCTAGCTCAGATAGGCAGTATTTT.

This clonotype is medium-sized (0.01 to 0.1%) by share. The chain combines TRBV12-3 or TRBV12-4 with TRBJ2-2; D remains unclear. V shed 3 bases and J shed 1 base, with 6 bases lying between them. This CDR3 has 14 amino acids. CDR3 nucleotide sequence: TGTGCCAGCAGTTTCAGTAGGAACACCGGGGAGCTGTTTTTT. Its translation is CASSFSRNTGELFF.

This clonotype qualifies as medium-sized. The gene calls are TRBV5-5 and TRBJ1-5; D may be TRBD1 (6 bases). Trimming stripped 0 bases from V and 2 bases from J, with 9 bases between. Germline values: CDR1 SGHKS, CDR2 YYEKEE (reference sequence). The CDR3 spans 15 residues. CDR3 in amino acids: CASSLGWTGNQPQHF. CDR3 nucleotides: TGTGCCAGCAGCTTGGGCTGGACAGGCAATCAGCCCCAGCATTTT. Combining the CDR3 with reference TRBV5-5 and TRBJ1-5 gives the whole variable domain DAGVTQSPTHLIKTRGQQVTLRCSPISGHKSVSWYQQVLGQGPQFIFQYYEKEERGRGNFPDRFSARQFPNYSSELNVNALLLGDSALYLCASSLGWTGNQPQHFGDGTRLSIL.

The V and J genes are TRBV7-9 and TRBJ2-1; TRBD2 is a possible D gene (7 bases). The germline V and J ends were trimmed by 2 bases and 7 bases, with 18 bases remaining between them. The CDR3 extends over 16 amino acids. Germline V CDR1 and CDR2: SEHNR, FQNEAQ (reference sequence). CDR3: CASSLRGGERWNEQFF. In nucleotides, the CDR3 is TGTGCCAGCAGCTTAAGGGGGGGGGAGCGGTGGAATGAGCAGTTCTTC.

The J gene is TRBJ2-6, the V gene TRBV7-2, with 7 bases matching TRBD1. CDR1 and CDR2 from the germline V gene are SGHTA and FQGNSA. The ends lost 6 bases at V and 2 bases at J; junction bases unmatched: 7. The length of the CDR3 is 16 residues. This chain's CDR3 is CASSPSTGAGANVLTF. Written as DNA, the CDR3 is TGTGCCAGCAGTCCTAGTACAGGGGCTGGGGCCAACGTCCTGACTTTC.